The 11 T cell receptor beta chains below were found in one sample sequenced in a study of neurological immune-mediated disorders. TCRdb re-derived calls from the 5' RACE reads in MiXCR, one entry per CDR3 protein. Among 50,000 to 60,000 distinct CDR3 sequences listed, more than 3% were seen once. The sequenced material came from CD4+ T cells from blood. These receptors all stem from a woman aged 40 to 49 with multiple sclerosis.

The sample holds many counts of this clonotype. This chain connects TRBV5-5 to TRBJ1-1, with a weak D call TRBD1 (5 bases). The CDR3 has 15 residues. V was shortened by 6 bases and J by 1 base, with 16 bases between the two germline ends. CDR1 SGHKS and CDR2 YYEKEE come from the germline V gene (reference sequence). CDR3 DNA: TGTGCCAGCACCTCCTACCGGGGGGGGAACACTGAAGCTTTCTTT. Translation gives CASTSYRGGNTEAFF.

This clonotype appeared many times. The V gene is TRBV7-2, the J gene TRBJ1-2, with D perhaps matching TRBD1 (6 bases). The length of the CDR3 is 14 residues. Between the trimmed V and J ends, which lost 2 bases and 3 bases, there was a span of 10 bases. Germline lookup yields CDR1 SGHTA and CDR2 FQGNSA. In DNA, the CDR3 is TGTGCCAGCAGCTTAAACAGGGTTTACTATGGCTACACCTTC. Amino acid sequence: CASSLNRVYYGYTF.

This clonotype was observed many times. The chain links TRBV3-1 to TRBJ1-5, with unresolved D. CDR1 and CDR2 from the germline V gene are LGHDT and YNNKEL (reference sequence). The CDR3 runs to 13 residues. The V end was cut by 0 bases, the J end by 4 bases, with 4 bases between. The CDR3 is CASSQDLNQPQHF. CDR3 DNA sequence: TGTGCCAGCAGCCAAGATCTTAATCAGCCCCAGCATTTT.

There are a few counts of this clonotype. The J gene is TRBJ2-1, the V gene TRBV19; 10 bases match TRBD1. In germline, CDR1 is LNHDA, CDR2 SQIVND (reference sequence). V was clipped by 10 bases and J by 3 bases; unmatched bases: 12. This CDR3 has 16 amino acids. CDR3 sequence (DNA): TGTGCCACCCACCCAAGAGGACAGGGGGGCTACAATGAGCAGTTCTTC. It yields the protein CATHPRGQGGYNEQFF.

This clonotype was recorded at least ten times. The chain uses TRBV11-2 and TRBJ2-1; 8 nucleotides line up with TRBD2. The CDR3 runs to 15 residues. The J segment lost 14 bases and the V segment lost 0 bases, leaving 12 bases of the junction unmatched. Germline assignment: CDR1 SGHAT and CDR2 FQNNGV. CDR3 protein: CASSLDRGLVKTKFF. The CDR3 DNA is TGTGCCAGCAGCTTAGATCGGGGACTAGTCAAAACGAAGTTCTTC. The full variable domain, its missing parts supplied by reference TRBV11-2 and TRBJ2-1, is EAGVAQSPRYKIIEKRQSVAFWCNPISGHATLYWYQQILGQGPKLLIQFQNNGVVDDSQLPKDRFSAERLKGVDSTLKIQPAKLEDSAVYLCASSLDRGLVKTKFFGPGTRLTVL.

The sample holds many counts of this clonotype. J is TRBJ2-3 and V is TRBV9; tentative D call: TRBD1 (5 bases). CDR1 SGDLS and CDR2 YYNGEE come from the germline V gene. V dropped 1 base and J dropped 5 bases, with 8 bases sitting between them. The CDR3 extends over 13 amino acids. The CDR3 nucleotides are TGTGCCAGCAGCGTATATGGACAAGATACGCAGTATTTT. It yields the protein CASSVYGQDTQYF.

At least ten counts were recorded for this clonotype. This chain joins TRBV12-3 or TRBV12-4 and TRBJ2-2, with D possibly matching TRBD1 (5 bases). Trimming stripped 6 bases from V and 1 base from J, with 9 bases between. The CDR3 contains 14 residues. The chain's CDR3 is CASSLDRNTGELFF. CDR3 DNA: TGTGCCAGCAGCCTTGACAGGAACACCGGGGAGCTGTTTTTT.

The V and J genes are TRBV20-1 and TRBJ2-3, with D possibly called TRBD1 or TRBD2 (5 bases each). Germline CDR1 DFQATT, CDR2 SNEGSKA (reference sequence). The V end was cut by 1 base, the J end by 3 bases, with 17 bases between. The CDR3 consists of 16 residues. The CDR3 region has the DNA TGCAGTGCTAGAGTACCGCCGGGGCCTTGGACAGATACGCAGTATTTT. Protein product: CSARVPPGPWTDTQYF.

This clonotype was observed many times. This chain joins TRBV20-1 and TRBJ1-1, with D tentatively TRBD1 (5 bases). Germline lookup yields CDR1 DFQATT and CDR2 SNEGSKA (reference sequence). CDR3 length: 16 residues. Trimming removed 7 bases from V and 4 bases from J, with 25 bases in between. CDR3 coding DNA: TGCAGTGTACGCCAGCTCGGAGGGGAAGGAGGCACTGAAGCTTTCTTT. Amino acid sequence: CSVRQLGGEGGTEAFF.

CDR3 nucleotides: TGTGCCAGCAGCATCCGTGGTGGCGAGACCGGGGAGCTGTTTTTT. It specifies CASSIRGGETGELFF. The chain is built from TRBV5-4 and TRBJ2-2; no clear D. Trimming left V 4 bases short and J 5 bases short, with 15 bases between. Germline V CDR1 and CDR2: SGHNT, YYREEE (reference sequence). There are 15 residues in the CDR3.

The sample holds many counts of this clonotype. The V and J genes are TRBV12-3 or TRBV12-4 and TRBJ2-4; 8 bases map to TRBD2. This CDR3 region has 17 residues. V gave up 5 bases and J gave up 0 bases; unmatched junction bases: 9. The CDR3 spells CASSPPIAGPAKNIQYF. CDR3 in DNA: TGTGCCAGCAGTCCCCCCATAGCGGGGCCAGCCAAAAACATTCAGTACTTC.